Listed here are 27 T cell receptor beta chains from one sample, sequenced in a study of vaccination and CD4 T cells after COVID-19. No antigens are known for them. Researchers used the Oncomine TCR Beta short-read assay to sequence DNA from cultured CD4+ T cells. CD4+ T cells were cultured, and genomic DNA was extracted from them. TCRdb reprocessed the PCR reads with MiXCR, giving one entry per CDR3 protein. The data hold 9,000 to 10,000 distinct CDR3 sequences, with under 30% observed a single time. Treatment defined: roughly 10-day PBMC culture with coronavirus spike peptide pools or control peptides (ViraFEST assay). The collection of CD4+ T cells from the unexposed donor took place before the COVID-19 pandemic (2011-2018). The sequencing sample was made of CD4+ T cells from blood, cultured in vitro. Receptors were obtained from a human donor in good health.

V gene TRBV5-3 combines with J gene TRBJ2-7; TRBD1 might be the D (6 bases). TRBV5-3 is an ORF; its function is uncertain. With 10 bases removed from V and 5 bases from J, the gap between germline ends came to 19 bases. The CDR3 runs 13 residues. For the CDR3, the DNA is TGTGCCGGGGGCAGGGACCCTTTTAACGAGCAGTACTTC. Protein: CAGGRDPFNEQYF.

The chain combines TRBV20-1 with TRBJ2-1, with TRBD2 matching 8 bases. Losses at the gene ends were 5 bases for V and 3 bases for J; bases not matched to a gene: 6. Germline V gives CDR1 DFQATT, CDR2 SNEGSKA (reference sequence). The CDR3 length is 14 residues. The CDR3 DNA reads as TGCAGTGCTGTTAGCGGGGCTTTCTACAATGAGCAGTTCTTC. Translation gives CSAVSGAFYNEQFF.

The chain couples TRBV10-3 to TRBJ2-7; 7 bases are shared with TRBD1. This CDR3 region has 12 residues. The ends lost 11 bases at V and 1 base at J; junction bases unmatched: 5. Germline CDR1 reads ENHRY; CDR2 reads SYGVKD. The CDR3 region has the DNA TGTGCCTCTAGGACAGGTTCCTACGAGCAGTACTTC. This codes for CASRTGSYEQYF.

This clonotype qualifies as medium-sized (0.01 to 0.1%). This chain links TRBV28 with TRBJ1-1; possible D gene TRBD1, 5 bases. The CDR3 totals 13 residues. CDR1 MDHEN and CDR2 SYDVKM come from the germline V gene. V was cut by 10 bases and J by 0 bases, with 12 bases left in between. The CDR3 reads CATQGRMNTEAFF. As DNA, the CDR3 is TGTGCCACTCAGGGACGCATGAACACTGAAGCTTTCTTT.

The chain carries TRBV5-1 and TRBJ2-7; 13 bases are a match to TRBD2. From germline, CDR1 is SGHRS and CDR2 YFSETQ. The V segment lost 2 bases and the J segment 3 bases; nucleotides outside the gene matches: 2. The CDR3 is 15 amino acids. The CDR3 bases are TGCGCCAGCAGCTTATGGACTAGCGGGAGCTACGAGCAGTACTTC. It is translated as CASSLWTSGSYEQYF.

This clonotype turned up a few times. This chain uses TRBV30 with TRBJ2-3, with D unresolved. Germline CDR1 reads GTSNPN; CDR2 reads SVGIG (reference sequence). The length of the CDR3 is 15 residues. Between the trimmed V and J ends, which lost 0 bases and 0 bases, there was a span of 10 bases. CDR3 sequence (DNA): TGTGCCTGGAGTGTAGGGCTGGCTAGCACAGATACGCAGTATTTT. The encoded protein is CAWSVGLASTDTQYF. Variable domain in full (rest from reference TRBV30 and TRBJ2-3): SQTIHQWPATLVQPVGSPLSLECTVEGTSNPNLYWYRQAAGRGLQLLFYSVGIGQISSEVPQNLSASRPQDRQFILSSKKLLLSDSGFYLCAWSVGLASTDTQYFGPGTRLTVL.

This clonotype was detected a few times. This sequence joins TRBV6-5 and TRBJ1-1; D ambiguous. Trimming pared 0 bases from V and 2 bases from J, leaving 19 bases between. The CDR3 is 18 amino acids. CDR1 is MNHEY, CDR2 SVGAGI, per germline. The CDR3 here is CASSYSQPRSASNTEAFF. DNA of the CDR3: TGTGCCAGCAGTTACTCCCAGCCCCGTTCGGCCTCAAACACTGAAGCTTTCTTT.

The chain links TRBV7-2 to TRBJ2-1; D not resolved. Between the trimmed V and J ends, which lost 5 bases and 9 bases, there was a span of 8 bases. This CDR3 has 11 amino acids. Per germline, CDR1 SGHTA and CDR2 FQGNSA. The CDR3 sequence: CASSTWGEQFF. DNA of the CDR3: TGTGCCAGCAGCACGTGGGGTGAGCAGTTCTTC. Combining the CDR3 with reference TRBV7-2 and TRBJ2-1 gives the whole variable domain GAGVSQSPSNKVTEKGKDVELRCDPISGHTALYWYRQSLGQGLEFLIYFQGNSAPDKSGLPSDRFSAERTGGSVSTLTIQRTQQEDSAVYLCASSTWGEQFFGPGTRLTVL.

The gene calls are TRBV2 and TRBJ2-2; TRBD2 agrees at 13 bases. Trimming removed 6 bases from V and 6 bases from J; junction bases left unmatched: 16. The CDR3 totals 19 residues. CDR1 and CDR2 (germline): SNHLY, FYNNEI. In DNA, the CDR3 is TGTGCCAGCAGACACCTCAGGACTAGCGGGAGCAGAAGACCCGGGGAGCTGTTTTTT. This codes for CASRHLRTSGSRRPGELFF. Complete variable domain (other parts from reference TRBV2 and TRBJ2-2): EPEVTQTPSHQVTQMGQEVILRCVPISNHLYFYWYRQILGQKVEFLVSFYNNEISEKSEIFDDQFSVERPDGSNFTLKIRSTKLEDSAMYFCASRHLRTSGSRRPGELFFGEGSRLTVL.

This clonotype was counted between two and nine times. V gene TRBV7-9 combines with J gene TRBJ1-6, with D unresolved. The CDR3 extends over 15 amino acids. The V end was cut by 5 bases, the J end by 3 bases, with 11 bases between. CDR1 and CDR2 (germline): SEHNR, FQNEAQ (reference sequence). As DNA, the CDR3 is TGTGCCAGCAGCCCCGACGGGCTCTATAATTCACCCCTCCACTTT. Translation: CASSPDGLYNSPLHF.

This clonotype occurred a few times. V usage is TRBV6-5 and J usage is TRBJ2-7; D remains ambiguous. The germline V and J ends were trimmed by 0 bases and 6 bases, with 12 bases remaining between them. The CDR3 is 14 residues long. Germline CDR1 reads MNHEY; CDR2 reads SVGAGI. CDR3 residues: CASSYSSPNGEQYF. The CDR3, as DNA: TGTGCCAGCAGTTACTCGAGTCCAAACGGCGAGCAGTACTTC.

The chain joins TRBV5-1 to TRBJ1-1; 9 positions match TRBD1. The germline V gene encodes CDR1 SGHRS and CDR2 YFSETQ. J gave up 8 bases and V 4 bases, and 6 bases lay outside the gene matches. CDR3 size: 13 residues. The CDR3 nucleotides are TGCGCCAGCAGCCGGACAGGGGAAGGAGAAGCTTTCTTT. Translated, it gives CASSRTGEGEAFF. Based on the CDR3 plus reference TRBV5-1 and TRBJ1-1, the full variable domain is KAGVTQTPRYLIKTRGQQVTLSCSPISGHRSVSWYQQTPGQGLQFLFEYFSETQRNKGNFPGRFSGRQFSNSRSEMNVSTLELGDSALYLCASSRTGEGEAFFGQGTRLTVV.

In its sample, this clonotype was seen a few times. CDR3 DNA sequence: TGTGCCAGCAGGACTAACAGGGGGTTAATCTACGGCTACACCTTC. Encoded protein: CASRTNRGLIYGYTF. The J gene is TRBJ1-2, the V gene TRBV2, with 8 bases lining up with TRBD1. There are 15 residues in the CDR3. V trimming: 6 bases; J trimming: 8 bases; junction bases outside the gene matches: 14. The germline CDR1 and CDR2 sequences are SNHLY and FYNNEI.

V gene TRBV7-2 combines with J gene TRBJ1-2, with D possibly TRBD1 on 6 matching bases. The CDR3 runs to 15 residues. Trimming pared 1 base from V and 4 bases from J, leaving 13 bases between. Germline CDR1 is SGHTA and CDR2 is FQGNSA. CDR3 sequence reads: CASSLGQGGAYGYTF. The CDR3, as DNA: TGTGCCAGCAGCTTAGGCCAAGGGGGGGCCTATGGCTACACCTTC. The full variable domain, rest sourced from reference TRBV7-2 and TRBJ1-2, is GAGVSQSPSNKVTEKGKDVELRCDPISGHTALYWYRQSLGQGLEFLIYFQGNSAPDKSGLPSDRFSAERTGGSVSTLTIQRTQQEDSAVYLCASSLGQGGAYGYTFGSGTRLTVV.

CDR3: CASSLNAGNTGELFF. The CDR3 coding sequence is TGTGCCAGCAGCTTAAATGCGGGGAACACCGGGGAGCTGTTTTTT. J is TRBJ2-2 and V is TRBV7-3; D might be TRBD2 (5 bases). The CDR3 totals 15 residues. The V gene lost 1 base and the J gene lost 1 base, with 7 bases spanning the gap. The germline V gene encodes CDR1 SGHTA and CDR2 FQGTGA.

This sequence joins TRBV10-3 and TRBJ2-5; 9 bases fit TRBD2. The CDR3 is 15 amino acids. Looked up from germline, CDR1 is ENHRY and CDR2 is SYGVKD. V shed 3 bases and J 5 bases; nucleotides not matched to a gene: 7. This CDR3 is CAISDGQAGGETQYF. The CDR3 region has the DNA TGTGCCATCAGTGACGGACAGGCGGGAGGGGAGACCCAGTACTTC.

The V and J genes are TRBV20-1 and TRBJ2-3; 7 bases line up with TRBD2. V lost 5 bases to trimming and J lost 3 bases; unmatched junction nucleotides: 8. The CDR3 covers 14 residues. Germline CDR1 is DFQATT and CDR2 is SNEGSKA (reference sequence). The CDR3 loop reads CSAQISGITDTQYF. The CDR3 DNA reads as TGCAGTGCTCAAATCAGCGGGATTACAGATACGCAGTATTTT.

Judged by abundance, this clonotype is large. The chain links TRBV19 to TRBJ1-1, with unresolved D. Germline loops: CDR1 LNHDA, CDR2 SQIVND (reference sequence). The V end lost 1 base, the J end lost 1 base, and 7 bases lay between the germline ends. The CDR3 has 14 amino acids. The CDR3 DNA sequence: TGTGCCAGTAGTATAGGGGGAAGGAACACTGAAGCTTTCTTT. This codes for CASSIGGRNTEAFF.

This clonotype rates as large (0.1 to 1%). The V and J genes are TRBV4-1 and TRBJ1-2, with a weak D call TRBD1 (5 bases). Trimming left V 1 base short and J 7 bases short, with 10 bases between. The CDR3 contains 13 residues. Germline V gives CDR1 MGHRA, CDR2 YSYEKL. CDR3 DNA sequence: TGCGCCAGCAGCCAAGGGACATTCGGTGGCTACACCTTC. It specifies CASSQGTFGGYTF.

A few counts support this clonotype. The chain has TRBV7-9 and TRBJ2-3; no reliable D call. The germline gives CDR1 SEHNR, CDR2 FQNEAQ (reference sequence). The CDR3 is 12 residues long. V was shortened by 1 base and J by 8 bases, with 7 bases between the two germline ends. The CDR3 nucleotides read TGTGCCAGCAGCTTAGTCCCGGCTACGCAGTATTTT. This translates into CASSLVPATQYF.

In its sample, this clonotype is medium-sized. The chain recombines TRBV6-2 or TRBV6-3 with TRBJ2-7, with a weak D call TRBD1 (6 bases). Looked up from germline, CDR1 is MNHEY and CDR2 is SVGEGT. The ends were cut back, 2 bases at V and 6 bases at J, with 17 bases in the middle. The CDR3 contains 15 residues. This CDR3 reads CASSYARDIVGEQYF. The DNA of the CDR3 is TGTGCCAGCAGTTACGCCCGGGACATAGTCGGCGAGCAGTACTTC.

The chain uses TRBV25-1 and TRBJ2-1; 15 bases agree with TRBD2. CDR1 MGHDK and CDR2 SYGVNS come from the germline V gene. The CDR3 loop spans 16 amino acids. V was pared by 4 bases and J by 7 bases, with 5 bases of the junction left unmatched. CDR3 nucleotides: TGTGCCAGCAGTGTTGCCGGGACTAGCGGGAGGAATGAGCAGTTCTTC. Its protein product is CASSVAGTSGRNEQFF. The full variable domain, completed using reference TRBV25-1 and TRBJ2-1, is EADIYQTPRYLVIGTGKKITLECSQTMGHDKMYWYQQDPGMELHLIHYSYGVNSTEKGDLSSESTVSRIRTEHFPLTLESARPSHTSQYLCASSVAGTSGRNEQFFGPGTRLTVL.

The chain recombines TRBV19 with TRBJ1-2; D gene unclear. Between the trimmed V and J ends, which lost 3 bases and 4 bases, there was a span of 12 bases. Per the germline V gene, CDR1 is LNHDA and CDR2 is SQIVND (reference sequence). The CDR3 contains 14 residues. The CDR3 DNA follows: TGTGCCAGTAGTATTAATCGGGGATCCTATGGCTACACCTTC. Translation gives CASSINRGSYGYTF.

This chain joins TRBV2 and TRBJ2-4; no definite D call. The CDR3 loop spans 14 amino acids. V was cut by 4 bases and J by 8 bases, with 15 bases left in between. The germline V gene encodes CDR1 SNHLY and CDR2 FYNNEI. CDR3 sequence (DNA): TGTGCCAGCAGTGCCACCGGACCCTTGGACATTCAGTACTTC. It translates to CASSATGPLDIQYF. The entire variable domain, with the rest obtained from reference TRBV2 and TRBJ2-4, is as follows: EPEVTQTPSHQVTQMGQEVILRCVPISNHLYFYWYRQILGQKVEFLVSFYNNEISEKSEIFDDQFSVERPDGSNFTLKIRSTKLEDSAMYFCASSATGPLDIQYFGAGTRLSVL.

The table lists this clonotype with a few counts. This chain links TRBV2 with TRBJ1-2, with D perhaps matching TRBD1 (6 bases). The CDR3 has 15 amino acids. Per germline, CDR1 SNHLY and CDR2 FYNNEI. The V end lost 0 bases, the J end lost 8 bases, and 16 bases lay between the germline ends. The CDR3 sequence: CASSEASQRGDGYTF. The CDR3 nucleotides are TGTGCCAGCAGTGAAGCGTCCCAAAGGGGGGACGGCTACACCTTC.

The chain is built from TRBV7-8 and TRBJ1-2; 12 nucleotides match TRBD1. The germline CDR1 and CDR2 sequences are SGHVS and FQNEAQ. The trim removed 0 bases at V and 7 bases at J, leaving 15 bases unmatched. CDR3 length: 19 amino acids. The CDR3 spells CASSLALNFVGQGASGYTF. CDR3 sequence (DNA): TGTGCCAGCAGCTTAGCGCTTAATTTTGTGGGACAGGGGGCCTCTGGCTACACCTTC.

This clonotype was detected a few times. V is TRBV11-3 and J is TRBJ2-7; D possibly uses TRBD1 or TRBD2 (5 bases each). Germline CDR1 and CDR2: SGHNT and YENEEA. This CDR3 is built from 16 residues. The V end lost 5 bases, the J end lost 0 bases, and 17 bases lay between the germline ends. CDR3 sequence: CASSPGRGQTSYEQYF. As DNA, the CDR3 is TGTGCCAGCAGCCCCGGACGGGGCCAAACCTCCTACGAGCAGTACTTC.